This T cell receptor beta chain comes out of a study of regulatory T cells in long-lasting Graves disease. Study conclusions and caveats: Favored gene segments in persistent disease were TRBV28, TRBJ1-2 and TRBJ2-5.

CDR1 and CDR2 (germline): MNHNS, SASEGT. Trimming pared 6 bases from V and 8 bases from J, leaving 17 bases between. The CDR3 runs to 13 residues. Time point here: newly diagnosed GD, antithyroid drugs for less than 3 months. After RNA was extracted from PBMCs, the TCR library was made from it. The guidelines of the American Thyroid Association were the basis for diagnosing Graves' disease. About this clonotype: Its antigen is unknown.

TCR beta libraries were built with iRepertoire HTBI primers and Arm-PCR of CDR3 regions. TCRdb reprocessed the multiplex PCR reads via MiXCR and lists one record per CDR3 protein. The sample includes 420,000 or so distinct CDR3 sequences, roughly 17% of them seen just once. These same records also appear under a second study, on T cells in Graves' hyperthyroidism and ophthalmopathy. This second report adds: Those with hyperthyroidism were 18 to 65 years old, newly diagnosed, and ill for under 2 months.

This receptor was obtained from a woman younger than 30 with Graves disease. The chain combines TRBV6-1 with TRBJ2-7; possible D gene TRBD2, 6 bases. The sample consisted of peripheral blood mononuclear cells (PBMCs), taken at new diagnosis, from a patient treated with antithyroid drugs. CDR3 nucleotides: TGTGCCAGCAGACCTGGAGGGCCAAAACAGCAGTACTTC. Its translation is CASRPGGPKQQYF.